A selection of T cell receptor beta chains follows, all from one sample in a study. MiXCR, applied by TCRdb to the RT-PCR reads, yields one record per CDR3 protein. The table shows about 700,000 distinct CDR3 sequences, with about 14% occurring only once. Sequencing was carried out using memory CD4+ T cells from blood. The receptors stem from a female donor in good health, serving as a healthy control. The CDR3 runs from the conserved cysteine through the conserved F or W. The D gene is left open where the match is weak. For some rows the clone size is stated as once, few or many, or as a class when expanded; others skip it.

V	J	length	D	size	CDR3	DNA
TRBV20-1	TRBJ1-2	15	.	.	CSARDFGGWYDGYTF	TGCAGTGCTAGAGATTTTGGAGGGTGGTACGATGGCTACACCTTC
TRBV5-1	TRBJ2-2	14	TRBD1	.	CASSMGQGNGELFF	TGCGCCAGCAGCATGGGACAGGGGAACGGGGAGCTGTTTTTT
TRBV10-3	TRBJ2-2	15	.	few	CAIKDSGGRSGELFF	TGTGCCATCAAGGATTCCGGGGGGCGATCCGGGGAGCTGTTTTTT
TRBV27	TRBJ2-7	15	.	few	CASSLSRDTHYEQYF	TGTGCCAGCAGTTTATCGCGGGACACGCACTACGAGCAGTACTTC
TRBV6-5	TRBJ1-6	15	TRBD1	.	CASSPPGQVYSPLHF	TGTGCCAGCAGTCCGCCGGGACAGGTTTATTCACCCCTCCACTTT
TRBV12-3/TRBV12-4	TRBJ2-4	21	TRBD2	few	CASSRRTSGTFWVEPKNIQYF	TGTGCCAGCAGTCGCCGGACTAGCGGAACATTTTGGGTGGAGCCCAAAAACATTCAGTACTTC
TRBV30	TRBJ1-5	13	.	.	CAWERGQNQPQHF	TGTGCCTGGGAGCGAGGGCAAAATCAGCCCCAGCATTTT
TRBV27	TRBJ1-6	14	.	many	CASSLAGYNSPLHF	TGTGCCAGCAGTTTGGCAGGGTATAATTCACCCCTCCACTTT
TRBV9	TRBJ2-1	15	.	.	CASSVMSSSYNEQFF	TGTGCCAGCAGCGTCATGAGCAGCTCCTACAATGAGCAGTTCTTC
TRBV10-3	TRBJ1-1	15	TRBD1	few	CAISPETGGRTEAFF	TGTGCCATCAGTCCAGAGACAGGGGGCCGGACTGAAGCTTTCTTT
TRBV7-3	TRBJ2-2	14	.	.	CASSTGVNAGELFF	TGTGCCAGCAGCACCGGGGTGAACGCCGGGGAGCTGTTTTTT
TRBV7-9	TRBJ2-7	15	TRBD2	.	CASSSLAGVSYEQYF	TGTGCCAGCAGCTCACTAGCGGGTGTCTCCTACGAGCAGTACTTC
TRBV12-3/TRBV12-4	TRBJ2-4	14	TRBD1	many	CASSLGDRGDIQYF	TGTGCCAGCAGTTTGGGAGACAGGGGTGACATTCAGTACTTC
TRBV10-3	TRBJ2-1	19	TRBD2	.	CAISESGTSGPQGKGEQFF	TGTGCCATCAGTGAGTCCGGGACTAGCGGGCCTCAGGGGAAGGGTGAGCAGTTCTTC
TRBV28	TRBJ2-3	13	TRBD2	few	CASSRAGGGTQYF	TGTGCCAGCAGTCGAGCGGGAGGGGGGACGCAGTATTTT
TRBV18	TRBJ2-7	15	TRBD2	once	CASSPGLAGDPEQYF	TGTGCCAGCTCACCGGGACTAGCGGGAGATCCCGAGCAGTACTTC
TRBV7-2	TRBJ2-1	15	TRBD1	many	CASSPRQGAYNEQFF	TGCGCCAGCAGCCCCCGACAGGGGGCCTACAATGAGCAGTTCTTC
TRBV27	TRBJ2-1	15	TRBD2	few	CASTRLAGGFNEQFF	TGTGCCAGCACCAGACTAGCGGGAGGTTTCAATGAGCAGTTCTTC
TRBV7-2	TRBJ2-1	17	.	.	CASSITAGTPSPYEQFF	TGTGCCAGCAGTATAACAGCCGGGACTCCCTCACCCTATGAGCAGTTCTTC
TRBV6-4	TRBJ2-1	16	.	many	CASSVRSMSSYNEQFF	TGTGCCAGCAGCGTCAGAAGCATGAGCTCCTACAATGAGCAGTTCTTC
TRBV20-1	TRBJ1-4	12	.	.	CSVGEVKEKLFF	TGCAGTGTAGGAGAAGTTAAGGAAAAACTGTTTTTT
TRBV4-3	TRBJ2-1	13	.	.	CASSQDLSVEQFF	TGCGCCAGCAGCCAAGATTTATCGGTTGAGCAGTTCTTC
TRBV27	TRBJ2-3	17	TRBD1	.	CASSPYVDRGPTDTQYF	TGTGCCAGCAGTCCCTACGTCGACAGGGGGCCCACAGATACGCAGTATTTT
TRBV5-1	TRBJ1-6	14	.	few	CASSFTSVDSPLHF	TGCGCCAGCAGCTTTACTTCCGTGGATTCACCCCTCCACTTT
TRBV12-3/TRBV12-4	TRBJ2-7	14	.	few	CASTPGRVNYEQYF	TGTGCCAGCACCCCCGGACGGGTCAATTACGAGCAGTACTTC